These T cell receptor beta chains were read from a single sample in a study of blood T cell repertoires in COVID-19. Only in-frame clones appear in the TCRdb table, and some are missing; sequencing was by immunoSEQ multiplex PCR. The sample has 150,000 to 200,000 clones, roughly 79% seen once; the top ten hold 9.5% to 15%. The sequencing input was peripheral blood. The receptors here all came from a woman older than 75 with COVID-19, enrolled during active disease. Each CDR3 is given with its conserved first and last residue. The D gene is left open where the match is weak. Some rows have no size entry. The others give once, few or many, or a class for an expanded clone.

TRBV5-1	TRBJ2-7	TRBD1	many	CASSLGTGGFYEQYF	TGCGCCAGCAGCTTAGGGACAGGGGGTTTCTACGAGCAGTACTTC
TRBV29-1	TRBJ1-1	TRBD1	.	CSVEDRAMNTEAFF	TGCAGCGTGGAGGACAGGGCTATGAACACTGAAGCTTTCTTT
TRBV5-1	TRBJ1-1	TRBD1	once	CASRQGAANTEAFF	TGCGCCAGCAGGCAGGGGGCAGCGAACACTGAAGCTTTCTTT
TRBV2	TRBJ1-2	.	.	CASSVGGPYYGYTF	TGTGCCAGCAGTGTCGGGGGGCCCTACTATGGCTACACCTTC
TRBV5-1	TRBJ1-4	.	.	CASSFEGGYEKLFF	TGCGCCAGCAGCTTCGAGGGGGGGTACGAAAAACTGTTTTTT
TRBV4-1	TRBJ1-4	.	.	CASSQGAGNEKLFF	TGCGCCAGCAGCCAAGGGGCAGGGAATGAAAAACTGTTTTTT
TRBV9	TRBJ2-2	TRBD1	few	CASSVRGQGNTGELFF	TGTGCCAGCAGCGTAAGGGGACAGGGGAACACCGGGGAGCTGTTTTTT
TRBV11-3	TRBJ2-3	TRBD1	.	CASSPIRQGADTQYF	TGTGCCAGCAGCCCCATACGACAGGGTGCAGATACGCAGTATTTT
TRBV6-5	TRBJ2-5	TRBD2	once	CASSSGLAGGLETQYF	TGTGCCAGCAGTTCCGGACTAGCGGGAGGGCTAGAGACCCAGTACTTC
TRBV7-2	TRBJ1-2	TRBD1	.	CASSTPGQGVIDYGYTF	TGTGCCAGCAGTACACCGGGACAGGGGGTTATCGACTATGGCTACACCTTC
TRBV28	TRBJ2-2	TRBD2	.	CASSLSHRLAEGTGELFF	TGTGCCAGCAGTTTATCCCATCGACTAGCGGAGGGGACCGGGGAGCTGTTTTTT
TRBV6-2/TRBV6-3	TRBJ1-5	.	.	CASSNGQLPHGSNQPQHF	TGTGCCAGCAGTAACGGACAACTCCCTCATGGGAGCAATCAGCCCCAGCATTTT
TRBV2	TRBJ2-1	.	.	CASKGGSYNEQFF	TGTGCCAGCAAGGGAGGTTCCTACAATGAGCAGTTCTTC
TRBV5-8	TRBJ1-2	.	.	CASSLGVSNYGYTF	TGTGCCAGCAGCTTAGGGGTTTCGAACTATGGCTACACCTTC
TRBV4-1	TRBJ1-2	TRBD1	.	CASSQEGQGRSYGYTF	TGCGCCAGCAGCCAAGAGGGACAGGGGCGATCTTATGGCTACACCTTC
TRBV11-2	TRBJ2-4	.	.	CASSLDWTAENIQYF	TGTGCCAGCAGCTTAGATTGGACAGCAGAAAACATTCAGTACTTC
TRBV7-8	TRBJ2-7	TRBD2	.	CASSSRARGARYEQYF	TGTGCCAGCAGCTCTAGGGCGCGGGGGGCAAGGTACGAGCAGTACTTC
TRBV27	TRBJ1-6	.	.	CASSLAGYSPLHF	TGTGCCAGCAGTTTGGCCGGGTATTCACCCCTCCACTTT
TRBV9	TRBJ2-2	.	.	CASSVGQSHFDGELFF	TGTGCCAGCAGCGTAGGACAGAGCCATTTTGACGGGGAGCTGTTTTTT
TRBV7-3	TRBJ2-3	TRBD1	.	CASSPDRGQLDTQYF	TGTGCCAGCAGCCCCGACAGGGGGCAATTAGATACGCAGTATTTT
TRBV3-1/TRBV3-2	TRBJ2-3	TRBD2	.	CASSAGLAGGWDTQYF	TGTGCCAGCAGCGCGGGACTAGCGGGGGGGTGGGATACGCAGTATTTT
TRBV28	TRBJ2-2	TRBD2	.	CASRRRLAGASTGELFF	TGTGCCAGCAGACGCCGACTAGCGGGGGCCTCGACCGGGGAGCTGTTTTTT
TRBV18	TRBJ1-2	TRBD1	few	CASSRPDRSYTF	TGTGCCAGCTCACGACCGGACAGGTCCTACACCTTC
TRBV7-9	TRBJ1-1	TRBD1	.	CASSLGTGNTEAFF	TGTGCCAGCAGCTTAGGGACAGGGAACACTGAAGCTTTCTTT
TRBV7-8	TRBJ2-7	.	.	CASSLRQYYEQYF	TGTGCCAGCAGCCTTAGACAGTACTACGAGCAGTACTTC
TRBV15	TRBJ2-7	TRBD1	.	CATSRETTGFDEQYF	TGTGCCACCAGCAGAGAAACGACAGGGTTCGACGAGCAGTACTTC
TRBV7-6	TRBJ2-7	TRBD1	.	CASSSTGGSSYEQYF	TGTGCCAGCAGCTCAACAGGGGGGAGCTCCTACGAGCAGTACTTC
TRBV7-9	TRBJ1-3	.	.	CASSSSRARVANTIYF	TGTGCCAGCAGTTCTAGTAGGGCCAGGGTGGCAAACACCATATATTTT
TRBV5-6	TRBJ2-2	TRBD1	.	CASRVTGGTGELFF	TGTGCCAGCAGGGTAACAGGGGGTACCGGGGAGCTGTTTTTT
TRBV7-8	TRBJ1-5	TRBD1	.	CASSHQDRRGNQPQHF	TGTGCCAGCAGCCACCAGGACAGGAGAGGCAATCAGCCCCAGCATTTT
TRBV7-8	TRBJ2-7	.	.	CASSLVGAVGYEQYF	TGTGCCAGCAGCTTAGTGGGGGCTGTCGGCTACGAGCAGTACTTC
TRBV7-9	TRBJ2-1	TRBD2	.	CASLTTSGYTYNEQFF	TGTGCCAGCCTTACGACTAGCGGGTATACCTACAATGAGCAGTTCTTC